These 5 T cell receptor beta chains were sequenced from one sample in a study of cytomegalovirus exposure and HLA in healthy donors. The PCR had 60 Vbeta and 13 Jbeta primers. TCRdb's table, derived via immunoSEQ multiplex PCR, lists solely in-frame clones and lacks some. The sample has 150,000 to 200,000 clones, about 73% seen once. Sequenced material: PBMCs. The source of these receptors is a woman aged 40 to 49 in good health and CMV-seronegative.

This chain links TRBV19 with TRBJ1-6; unclear D gene. Trimming shortened V by 6 bases and J by 7 bases, and 10 bases separated the two germline ends. Germline V lookup: CDR1 LNHDA, CDR2 SQIVND (reference sequence). The length of the CDR3 is 13 residues. The CDR3 DNA follows: TGTGCCAGTAGCCAGGTTCAGAATTCACCCCTCCACTTT. Encoded protein: CASSQVQNSPLHF.

The chain has TRBV15 and TRBJ1-4; D not certain. This CDR3 contains 13 residues. CDR1 and CDR2 (germline): LNHNV, YYDKDF (reference sequence). The V and J ends lost 1 base and 8 bases respectively, with 8 bases between them. DNA for the CDR3: TGTGCCACCAGCAGAGTTGCGGAGGAAAAACTGTTTTTT. Amino acid sequence: CATSRVAEEKLFF. Together with reference TRBV15 and TRBJ1-4, the CDR3 gives the full variable domain: DAMVIQNPRYQVTQFGKPVTLSCSQTLNHNVMYWYQQKSSQAPKLLFHYYDKDFNNEADTPDNFQSRRPNTSFCFLDIRSPGLGDTAMYLCATSRVAEEKLFFGSGTQLSVL.

The chain couples TRBV6-5 to TRBJ1-2, with TRBD1 matching over 7 bases. This CDR3 has 15 residues. V dropped 5 bases and J dropped 2; count of bases not matched to a gene: 8. Germline V gene data show CDR1 as MNHEY and CDR2 as SVGAGI. CDR3: CASSARQGVNYGYTF. CDR3 coding DNA: TGTGCCAGCAGTGCCAGACAGGGTGTAAACTATGGCTACACCTTC.

The chain employs TRBV4-1 and TRBJ1-4, with a weak D call TRBD1 (6 bases). Trimming removed 6 bases at V and 6 bases at J, with 14 bases between. Per germline, CDR1 MGHRA and CDR2 YSYEKL. The CDR3 sequence is 14 residues long. Here the CDR3 reads CASREYRVHEKLFF. CDR3 nucleotides: TGCGCCAGCAGGGAATACAGGGTCCATGAAAAACTGTTTTTT.

The chain combines TRBV28 with TRBJ1-5; D not resolved. Deletions cut 7 bases from V and 4 bases from J, with 17 bases between. This CDR3 has 15 amino acids. Germline-derived CDR1 and CDR2 are MDHEN and SYDVKM. For the CDR3, the DNA is TGTGCCAGCACCCCCGTCCGGGAACGGAATCAGCCCCAGCATTTT. Protein: CASTPVRERNQPQHF.